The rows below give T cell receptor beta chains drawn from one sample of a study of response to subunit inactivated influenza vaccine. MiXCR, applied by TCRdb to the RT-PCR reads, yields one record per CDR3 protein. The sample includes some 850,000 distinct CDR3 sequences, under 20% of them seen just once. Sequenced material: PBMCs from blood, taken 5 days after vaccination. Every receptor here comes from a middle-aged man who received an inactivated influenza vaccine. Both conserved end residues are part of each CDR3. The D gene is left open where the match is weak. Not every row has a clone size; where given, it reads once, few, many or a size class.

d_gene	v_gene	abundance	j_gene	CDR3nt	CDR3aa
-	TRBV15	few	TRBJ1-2	TGTGCCACCAGCACCCCTGGGGCTAACTATGGCTACACCTTC	CATSTPGANYGYTF
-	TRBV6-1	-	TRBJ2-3	TGTGCCAGTCGGAGGAGGGGGGACACAGATACGCAGTATTTT	CASRRRGDTDTQYF
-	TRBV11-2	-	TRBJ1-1	TGTGCCAGCAGCTTATCGGCCTTGGGCACTGAAGCTTTCTTT	CASSLSALGTEAFF
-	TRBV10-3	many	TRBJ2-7	TGTGCCATCAATTTCCAGGGGGGCGAGCAGTACTTC	CAINFQGGEQYF
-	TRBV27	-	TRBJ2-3	TGTGCCAGCAGCAAGAGGGGGGTGGATACGCAGTATTTT	CASSKRGVDTQYF
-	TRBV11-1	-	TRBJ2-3	TGTGCCAGCAGCCCAGAAGGGATGGGAGATACGCAGTATTTT	CASSPEGMGDTQYF
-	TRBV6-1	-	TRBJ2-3	TGTGCCAGCAGGGGAGGGGGAGGTCCGGCCACAGATACGCAGTATTTT	CASRGGGGPATDTQYF
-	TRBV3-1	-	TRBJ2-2	TGTGCCAGCAGCTACAGGGGAGGCACCGGGGAGCTGTTTTTT	CASSYRGGTGELFF
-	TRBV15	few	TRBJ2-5	TGTGCCACCAGCCAGATCCAGCTCAGGTACCGAGAGACCCAGTACTTC	CATSQIQLRYRETQYF
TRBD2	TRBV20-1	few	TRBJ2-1	TGCAGTGCTAGCACGGGACTAGGGGTTAAAGATGAGCAGTTCTTC	CSASTGLGVKDEQFF